A single sample gave rise to the 18 T cell receptor beta chains below, sequenced in a study of spatial heterogeneity in lung cancer. Overall study findings and caveats: Tumor mutation count correlated with how many alpha and beta TCRs expanded intratumorally.

The antigens these receptors bind are not known. TCRdb re-analysed the 5' RACE reads in MiXCR, keeping a single row per CDR3 protein. This table holds some 97,000 distinct CDR3 sequences, approximately 4.4% found once. Time point indicated: sample taken at primary tumor resection. Material: lung tumor tissue, obtained at surgery. The source is a male donor with early-stage non-small cell lung cancer.

This clonotype was seen many times. This rearrangement joins TRBV5-1 to TRBJ2-7; 7 bases match TRBD2. This CDR3 has 13 amino acids. Trimming took 2 bases from V and 7 from J; bases not matched to a gene: 6. The germline V gene encodes CDR1 SGHRS and CDR2 YFSETQ. CDR3 amino acids: CASSFPGGGEQYF. The CDR3 DNA reads TGCGCCAGCAGCTTCCCGGGAGGCGGGGAGCAGTACTTC. Variable domain in full (rest from reference TRBV5-1 and TRBJ2-7): KAGVTQTPRYLIKTRGQQVTLSCSPISGHRSVSWYQQTPGQGLQFLFEYFSETQRNKGNFPGRFSGRQFSNSRSEMNVSTLELGDSALYLCASSFPGGGEQYFGPGTRLTVT.

This clonotype occurred many times. The chain carries TRBV5-1 and TRBJ1-1; a possible D gene is TRBD1 (6 bases). The CDR3 length is 13 residues. Trimming removed 3 bases at V and 8 bases at J, with 14 bases between. Germline CDR1 and CDR2: SGHRS and YFSETQ. The CDR3 DNA reads TGCGCCAGCAGCTACCAAGGGGGGCAAGAAGCTTTCTTT. Amino acid sequence: CASSYQGGQEAFF.

In its sample, this clonotype was seen many times. This chain joins TRBV10-3 and TRBJ1-6; unclear D gene. Deletions cut 2 bases from V and 8 bases from J, with 10 bases between. The V gene's germline CDR1 is ENHRY and CDR2 SYGVKD. The CDR3 spans 14 residues. CDR3 sequence: CAISERPQDSPLHF. The CDR3, as DNA: TGTGCCATCAGTGAGAGACCGCAAGATTCACCCCTCCACTTT.

The rearrangement joins TRBV24-1 to TRBJ2-1; 9 nucleotides agree with TRBD2. J gave up 8 bases and V 6 bases, and 16 bases lay outside the gene matches. The CDR3 has 17 residues. Germline loops: CDR1 KGHDR, CDR2 SFDVKD. The CDR3 region has the DNA TGTGCCACCAGTCTCGCAAAGCACGGCGGGAGGGCCTATGAGCAGTTCTTC. Translating gives CATSLAKHGGRAYEQFF.

As regards this clonotype: A much larger clone is a single base away; this may be a read error. This CDR3 reads CASGYDLNTEAFF. CDR3 DNA: TGTGCCAGCGGTTACGACTTGAACACTGAAGCTTTCTTT. The chain links TRBV6-5 to TRBJ1-1, with no clear D. CDR3 length: 13 amino acids. Germline V gene lookup returns CDR1 MNHEY and CDR2 SVGAGI.

This clonotype was detected ten times or more. This chain links TRBV7-9 with TRBJ2-1; TRBD2 matches 10 bases. Germline assignment: CDR1 SEHNR and CDR2 FQNEAQ (reference sequence). CDR3 size: 19 residues. V trimming: 5 bases; J trimming: 8 bases; junction bases outside the gene matches: 21. The DNA for the CDR3 is TGTGCCAGCAGCGACATTTTCGGAGCGGGAGGGCCGGTTTGGGATGAGCAGTTCTTC. Amino acids: CASSDIFGAGGPVWDEQFF.

The CDR3 loop reads CASSPTPTGVTEAFF. The CDR3 coding sequence is TGTGCCAGCAGTCCTACCCCGACAGGGGTCACTGAAGCTTTCTTT. The rearrangement links TRBV28 to TRBJ1-1; 8 bases are shared with TRBD1. CDR1 MDHEN and CDR2 SYDVKM come from the germline V gene. The CDR3 contains 15 residues. Trimming at V came to 5 bases and at J to 4 bases, leaving 9 bases not matched to a gene.

This clonotype was seen repeatedly, ten times or more. The chain joins TRBV18 to TRBJ2-1; 8 bases map to TRBD2. After removal of 5 bases from V and 3 bases from J, the junction contained 9 bases not matched to a gene. CDR1 and CDR2 from the germline V gene are KGHSH and LQKENI. This CDR3 has 16 amino acids. The CDR3, as DNA: TGTGCCAGCTCAGAGTCTAGCGGGTCATACTACAATGAGCAGTTCTTC. Amino acid sequence: CASSESSGSYYNEQFF.

This clonotype was seen repeatedly, ten times or more. The J gene is TRBJ1-1, the V gene TRBV7-2, with unresolved D. The ends were cut back, 3 bases at V and 2 bases at J, with 7 bases in the middle. Germline CDR1 SGHTA, CDR2 FQGNSA. The CDR3 loop spans 13 amino acids. This CDR3 is CASSFGRNTEAFF. CDR3 sequence (DNA): TGTGCCAGCAGCTTCGGCAGAAACACTGAAGCTTTCTTT.

This clonotype was seen more than once but under ten times. The genes are TRBV6-6 and TRBJ1-4, with D uncertain. This CDR3 region has 17 residues. The V end was cut by 5 bases, the J end by 0 bases, with 16 bases between. Germline CDR1 MNHNY, CDR2 SVGAGI (reference sequence). As DNA, the CDR3 is TGTGCCAGCAGTAGAGGCCTCGTGAAGGCAACTAATGAAAAACTGTTTTTT. This codes for CASSRGLVKATNEKLFF.

This clonotype was counted between two and nine times. The genes are TRBV29-1 and TRBJ2-5, with 12 bases lining up with TRBD2. Trimming removed 5 bases from V and 7 bases from J; junction bases left unmatched: 2. The CDR3 has 12 amino acids. Germline CDR1 reads SQVTM; CDR2 reads ANQGSEA. CDR3 sequence (DNA): TGCAGCGTTTGGGGACTAGCGGGGACCCAGTACTTC. This codes for CSVWGLAGTQYF.

This clonotype was picked up many times. The gene calls are TRBV12-3 or TRBV12-4 and TRBJ1-2, with a tentative D call TRBD1 (6 bases). The CDR3 consists of 14 residues. Trimming removed 3 bases at V and 4 bases at J, with 12 bases between. CDR3 in DNA: TGTGCCAGCAGTTTTGTCGACAGGAGCTATGGCTACACCTTC. This codes for CASSFVDRSYGYTF.

This clonotype was counted at least ten times. This chain links TRBV19 with TRBJ2-7, with D unresolved. The CDR3 runs 13 residues. Germline loops: CDR1 LNHDA, CDR2 SQIVND (reference sequence). The V and J ends lost 3 bases and 0 bases respectively, with 6 bases between them. Here the CDR3 DNA reads TGTGCCAGTAGTATGGGCAGCTCCTACGAGCAGTACTTC. Amino acids: CASSMGSSYEQYF. Supplemented by reference TRBV19 and TRBJ2-7, the full variable domain reads DGGITQSPKYLFRKEGQNVTLSCEQNLNHDAMYWYRQDPGQGLRLIYYSQIVNDFQKGDIAEGYSVSREKKESFPLTVTSAQKNPTAFYLCASSMGSSYEQYFGPGTRLTVT.

This clonotype has a handful of counts. The chain couples TRBV28 to TRBJ2-3; maybe TRBD2 (5 bases). Trimming removed 0 bases at V and 3 bases at J, with 16 bases between. The CDR3 spans 17 residues. Germline loops: CDR1 MDHEN, CDR2 SYDVKM. The CDR3 spells CASSLWISGTQTDTQYF. As DNA, the CDR3 is TGTGCCAGCAGTTTATGGATAAGCGGAACGCAAACAGATACGCAGTATTTT.

This clonotype has only a few counts. This rearrangement joins TRBV28 to TRBJ1-1, with D possibly being TRBD1 (5 bases). V lost 5 bases, J lost 5 bases, and 21 bases lay in between. The CDR3 loop spans 16 amino acids. From germline, CDR1 is MDHEN and CDR2 SYDVKM. DNA for the CDR3: TGTGCCAGCAGTGCGGGACTAACTAAGACGAGAACTGAAGCTTTCTTT. This gives the protein CASSAGLTKTRTEAFF.

This clonotype was recorded many times. The chain joins TRBV4-1 to TRBJ1-1; D unclear. The CDR3 is 14 residues long. V shed 0 bases and J shed 1 base, with 6 bases lying between them. CDR1 MGHRA and CDR2 YSYEKL come from the germline V gene. CDR3 DNA: TGCGCCAGCAGCCAAGATCTGAGGAACACTGAAGCTTTCTTT. Amino acid sequence: CASSQDLRNTEAFF.

This clonotype was counted a few times. The CDR3 DNA is TGCGCCAGCAGCTTGGAGTGGGGTGTAAACACCATATATTTT. It is translated as CASSLEWGVNTIYF. The J gene is TRBJ1-3, the V gene TRBV5-1; D is unclear. Germline V CDR1 and CDR2: SGHRS, YFSETQ. CDR3 length equals 14 residues. Trimming cost V 0 bases and J 6 bases, with 10 bases left between them.

There are many counts of this clonotype. The chain recombines TRBV12-3 or TRBV12-4 with TRBJ2-1; D call uncertain. This CDR3 is built from 11 residues. Trimming pared 2 bases from V and 9 bases from J, leaving 5 bases between. CDR3 amino acids: CASSLITEQFF. The CDR3 DNA reads TGTGCCAGCAGTTTAATAACTGAGCAGTTCTTC.